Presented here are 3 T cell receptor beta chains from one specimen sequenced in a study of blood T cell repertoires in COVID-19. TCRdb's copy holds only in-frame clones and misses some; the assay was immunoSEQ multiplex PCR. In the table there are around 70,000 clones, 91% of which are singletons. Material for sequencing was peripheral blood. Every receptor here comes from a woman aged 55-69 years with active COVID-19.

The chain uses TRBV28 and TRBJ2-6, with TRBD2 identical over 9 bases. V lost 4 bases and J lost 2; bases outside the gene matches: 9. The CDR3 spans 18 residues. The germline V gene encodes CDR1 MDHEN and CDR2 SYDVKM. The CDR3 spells CASSSLPGTSTGANVLTF. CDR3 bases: TGTGCCAGCAGTTCTCTCCCCGGGACTAGCACTGGGGCCAACGTCCTGACTTTC.

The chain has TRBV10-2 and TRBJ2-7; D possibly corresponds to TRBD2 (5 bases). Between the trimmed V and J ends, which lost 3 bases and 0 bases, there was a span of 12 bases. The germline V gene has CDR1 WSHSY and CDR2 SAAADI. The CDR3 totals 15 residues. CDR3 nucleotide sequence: TGCGCCAGCAGTGATACTAGGACGGTCTCCTACGAGCAGTACTTC. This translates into CASSDTRTVSYEQYF.

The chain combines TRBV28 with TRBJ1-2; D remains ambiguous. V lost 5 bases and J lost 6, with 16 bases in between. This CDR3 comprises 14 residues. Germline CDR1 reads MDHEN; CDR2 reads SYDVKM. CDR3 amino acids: CASSTRLDGDGYTF. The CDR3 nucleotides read TGTGCCAGCAGTACGAGGCTCGACGGGGATGGCTACACCTTC.